A selection of T cell receptor beta chains follows, all from one sample in a study of CD8+ T cells in alopecia areata. Assay: immunoSEQ multiplex PCR; the TCRdb copy retains only in-frame clones and omits some. In the table there are about 300,000 clones, 58% of which are singletons. The sample in question was CD4+ T cells sorted from blood, obtained at week 24, from a patient treated with tofacitinib. The source of these receptors is a human donor with alopecia areata. Both conserved end residues are trimmed from each CDR3. Part of the rows lack a size; the others show once, few, many or a class for expanded clones.

TRBV15	-	TRBJ1-5	ATSRVPSGVGNQPQH
TRBV19	-	TRBJ2-3	ASRVGPHTDTQY
TRBV30	-	TRBJ1-1	AWGDHPNTEAF
TRBV7-9	-	TRBJ2-7	ASSPGQLPPYEQY
TRBV9	-	TRBJ1-2	ASSEDRSPIGYT
TRBV18	few	TRBJ2-1	ASSPTSGPGNEQF
TRBV7-2	few	TRBJ2-2	ASRFPGVAGSGELF
TRBV4-2	-	TRBJ1-1	ASSPPRATEAF
TRBV25-1	-	TRBJ2-7	ASRRQGAAYYEQY
TRBV9	-	TRBJ2-3	ASSVRLNTDTQY
TRBV4-2	-	TRBJ2-7	ASSQNTWDASYEQY
TRBV9	-	TRBJ2-3	ASSAGGQGTDTQY
TRBV28	few	TRBJ1-6	ASSAPGANSPLH
TRBV9	-	TRBJ1-2	ASSVAEAGQGYT
TRBV19	few	TRBJ1-1	ASRDRENTEAF
TRBV14	-	TRBJ1-5	ASSQDLGQPQH
TRBV6-5	-	TRBJ2-6	ASTRQGSGANVLT
TRBV6-6	-	TRBJ2-5	ASMEQGAKGETQY
TRBV11-2	-	TRBJ2-7	ASSLDGRFYEQY
TRBV12-5	-	TRBJ2-7	ASGLVLRGPSYEQY
TRBV15	-	TRBJ2-7	ATSRNRGTGADEQY
TRBV5-4	-	TRBJ2-3	ASSLTNPTDTQY
TRBV5-1	-	TRBJ2-1	ASSRGLAGSYNEQF
TRBV7-8	few	TRBJ2-7	ASSSRRLEQY
TRBV5-1	few	TRBJ2-7	ASSSGLAGPHEQY
TRBV5-5	few	TRBJ2-5	ASSRRDRGVQETQY
TRBV30	once	TRBJ2-2	AWSGYADGELF
TRBV14	-	TRBJ2-7	ASSHSGTATYEQY
TRBV4-2	-	TRBJ1-2	ASSQEAGQRGVWGYT
TRBV7-2	few	TRBJ2-1	ASSLIGTNNEQF
TRBV23-1	-	TRBJ1-2	ASSPGPNYGYT
TRBV29-1	-	TRBJ2-5	SVEAGVQETQY
TRBV6-5	-	TRBJ1-2	ASSYAGAGYT
TRBV27	-	TRBJ1-6	ASSFRPYPGGNSPLH
TRBV29-1	few	TRBJ2-3	SVGVRTSTDTQY
TRBV30	-	TRBJ2-3	AWSTPSTDTQY
TRBV18	-	TRBJ1-2	ASSPGEGQDGYT
TRBV13	-	TRBJ2-3	ASSLVARGGDTQY
TRBV2	-	TRBJ2-2	ASKVEANTGELF
TRBV19	few	TRBJ2-2	ASSIRHTGELF